The clone carrying this TCR beta chain was observed many times. The antigen is unknown. It was uncontrolled infection, other autoimmune disease, pregnancy or lactation that excluded patients. Using 10 ml of fresh peripheral blood, PBMCs were prepared. The V gene lost 4 bases and the J gene lost 10 bases, with 20 bases spanning the gap. This CDR3 region has 14 residues. Germline assignment: CDR1 SGHNT and CDR2 YYREEE (reference sequence). It was RNA transcripts that yielded the amplified TCR beta CDR3 regions. The HTBI set primed first-round TCR CDR3 RT-PCR. TCRdb re-called the multiplex PCR reads with MiXCR, one entry per CDR3 protein. The profile shows around 440,000 distinct CDR3 sequences, 15% to 19% of them singletons. The data derive from a study of T cells in Graves' hyperthyroidism and ophthalmopathy. The overall study: Staff took peripheral blood when the initial diagnosis was made, before any treatment began. Overall study findings and caveats: Researchers found most expanded thyroid clonotypes above 0.001 in blood as well.

The J gene is TRBJ1-2, the V gene TRBV5-4; a possible D gene is TRBD1 (6 bases). The receptor's source is a woman aged 18-30 years with Graves' hyperthyroidism. The sample taken for sequencing was blood. In DNA, the CDR3 is TGTGCCAGCAGCAAACCTCAGGGGCTCTACGACTACACCTTC. Translation gives CASSKPQGLYDYTF.